Presented here are 27 T cell receptor beta chains from one specimen sequenced in a study of T cell repertoires in cytomegalovirus infection. Antigens of these TCRs are unknown. TCRdb recomputed calls from the reads with MiXCR, one row per CDR3 protein. This repertoire shows approximately 220,000 distinct CDR3 sequences, approximately 38% found once; its top ten account for over 45%. The specimen comprised CD8+ T cells from cultured PBMCs, sampled from culture after CMV antigen stimulation. These TCRs come from a human donor in good health (CMV status not recorded). Some clones in this sample may be carry-over from other donors' samples.

The chain employs TRBV7-9 and TRBJ1-5; the match to TRBD1 covers 9 bases. Germline trimming cut 5 bases from V and 7 bases from J; bases unmatched to any gene: 9. The CDR3 has 15 residues. Per germline, CDR1 SEHNR and CDR2 FQNEAQ (reference sequence). The CDR3 loop reads CASSVTGGQEQPQHF. The CDR3 region has the DNA TGTGCCAGCAGCGTCACAGGGGGCCAGGAGCAGCCCCAGCATTTT.

The rearrangement links TRBV7-9 to TRBJ1-1; maybe TRBD1 (5 bases). This CDR3 has 15 amino acids. Germline CDR1 is SEHNR and CDR2 is FQNEAQ (reference sequence). The V end was cut by 2 bases, the J end by 4 bases, with 14 bases between. CDR3 residues: CASSLTGGEGTEAFF. CDR3 DNA sequence: TGTGCCAGCAGCTTAACAGGCGGTGAGGGCACTGAAGCTTTCTTT.

The gene calls are TRBV6-1 and TRBJ1-5; the D is unclear. Germline loops: CDR1 MNHNS, CDR2 SASEGT. V was pared by 2 bases and J by 2 bases, with 4 bases between. The CDR3 loop spans 13 amino acids. As DNA, the CDR3 is TGTGCCAGCAGTGAACCACGCAATCAGCCCCAGCATTTT. Its translation is CASSEPRNQPQHF.

V usage is TRBV6-4 and J usage is TRBJ2-5, with D maybe TRBD1 (5 bases). The tail of the sequence fits TRBJ2-1 better, so the J call may be wrong. Germline values: CDR1 MRHNA, CDR2 SNTAGT. The CDR3 runs to 14 residues. CDR3 bases: TGTGCCAGCAGTCAGGGTGAACCCTACAATGAGCAGTTCTTC. Translated, it gives CASSQGEPYNEQFF.

This clonotype was recorded a few times. This chain joins TRBV6-8 and TRBJ1-1; TRBD1 agrees at 7 bases. The CDR3 totals 13 residues. Per germline, CDR1 MNHGY and CDR2 SAAAGT. With V trimmed by 5 bases and J by 11 bases, 11 bases remained unmatched. The CDR3: CASSNKGARAAFF. CDR3 coding DNA: TGTGCCAGCAGTAATAAGGGGGCGCGGGCTGCTTTCTTT.

The chain has TRBV7-8 and TRBJ1-5, with unresolved D. Germline CDR1 SGHVS, CDR2 FQNEAQ. The CDR3 has 15 residues. V was shortened by 5 bases and J by 3 bases, with 14 bases between the two germline ends. This CDR3 is CASSPGVADNQPQHF. The CDR3 bases are TGTGCCAGCAGCCCCGGGGTTGCGGACAATCAGCCCCAGCATTTT.

This clonotype showed up just a few times. The rearrangement uses TRBV12-3 or TRBV12-4 and TRBJ1-1; 8 bases map to TRBD1. The CDR3 covers 14 residues. The V gene end was trimmed by 4 bases and the J gene end by 1 base; junction bases not matched to a gene: 2. CDR3 sequence: CASSSGGWNTEAFF. The CDR3 DNA is TGTGCCAGCAGTTCAGGGGGCTGGAACACTGAAGCTTTCTTT.

The V and J genes are TRBV27 and TRBJ1-2, with TRBD1 identical over 7 bases. Germline V gives CDR1 MNHEY, CDR2 SMNVEV (reference sequence). The V and J ends lost 6 bases and 2 bases, in that order; junction bases with no gene match: 6. CDR3 size: 14 residues. CDR3 nucleotide sequence: TGTGCCAGCAGAAAGGGGGCAGTCAACTATGGCTACACCTTC. This encodes CASRKGAVNYGYTF.

The chain couples TRBV27 to TRBJ2-1; perhaps TRBD1 as D (6 bases). V was cut by 0 bases and J by 7 bases, with 13 bases left in between. Germline-derived CDR1 and CDR2 are MNHEY and SMNVEV (reference sequence). The CDR3 is 15 residues long. The CDR3 nucleotides are TGTGCCAGCAGTTTATCGGCAGGGGATGGGAATGAGCAGTTCTTC. Translating gives CASSLSAGDGNEQFF.

The rearrangement uses TRBV7-9 and TRBJ2-3; D is uncertain. Germline CDR1 SEHNR, CDR2 FQNEAQ (reference sequence). Trimming cost V 5 bases and J 4 bases, with 19 bases left between them. This CDR3 has 16 residues. The CDR3: CASSDRTTEASDTQYF. Here the CDR3 DNA reads TGTGCCAGCAGCGATCGGACCACAGAGGCGTCAGATACGCAGTATTTT.

In its sample, this clonotype was seen a few times. The V gene is TRBV7-9, the J gene TRBJ2-3, with D uncertain. The V end was cut by 8 bases, the J end by 4 bases, with 4 bases between. The CDR3 sequence is 10 residues long. Germline V gene sequence: CDR1 SEHNR, CDR2 FQNEAQ (reference sequence). The CDR3 bases are TGTGCCAGCGGGGCAGATACGCAGTATTTT. The encoded protein is CASGADTQYF. Complete variable domain (other parts from reference TRBV7-9 and TRBJ2-3): DTGVSQNPRHKITKRGQNVTFRCDPISEHNRLYWYRQTLGQGPEFLTYFQNEAQLEKSRLLSDRFSAERPKGSFSTLEIQRTEQGDSAMYLCASGADTQYFGPGTRLTVL.

The gene calls are TRBV20-1 and TRBJ2-7; the D call may be TRBD1 or TRBD2 (5 bases each). In germline, CDR1 is DFQATT, CDR2 SNEGSKA (reference sequence). The V end lost 1 base, the J end lost 0 bases, and 19 bases lay between the germline ends. CDR3 size: 17 residues. The CDR3 DNA sequence: TGCAGTGCTAGAGCGGACCGAAACGGGGCACACTCCTACGAGCAGTACTTC. Its translation: CSARADRNGAHSYEQYF.

This clonotype has a handful of counts. This chain joins TRBV14 and TRBJ2-1; D possibly uses TRBD1 or TRBD2 (6 bases each). Between the trimmed V and J ends, which lost 3 bases and 4 bases, there was a span of 19 bases. Germline lookup yields CDR1 SGHDN and CDR2 FVKESK. The CDR3 has 17 amino acids. In DNA, the CDR3 is TGTGCCAGCAGCCACCCTCTGGGGGGCCCCAGGTACAATGAGCAGTTCTTC. Translated: CASSHPLGGPRYNEQFF.

For this clonotype: A much larger clone sits a single nucleotide away, making a read error possible. The chain uses TRBV7-6 and TRBJ2-7, with D possibly being TRBD1 (6 bases). The CDR3 sequence is 17 residues long. Trimming removed 5 bases at V and 7 bases at J, with 27 bases between. The germline gives CDR1 SGHVS, CDR2 FNYEAQ. CDR3 protein: CASSVGSGTRTLGEQYF. CDR3 DNA: TGTGCCAGCAGCGTAGGGTCCGGGACACGCACTCTGGGGGAGCAGTACTTC. Filled out from reference TRBV7-6 and TRBJ2-7, the complete variable domain reads GAGVSQSPRYKVTKRGQDVALRCDPISGHVSLYWYRQALGQGPEFLTYFNYEAQQDKSGLPNDRFSAERPEGSISTLTIQRTEQRDSAMYRCASSVGSGTRTLGEQYFGPGTRLTVT.

The chain has TRBV7-9 and TRBJ2-7, with D perhaps matching TRBD1 or TRBD2 (5 bases each). From germline, CDR1 is SEHNR and CDR2 FQNEAQ (reference sequence). With 1 base removed from V and 5 bases from J, the gap between germline ends came to 18 bases. The CDR3 totals 16 residues. The DNA of the CDR3 is TGTGCCAGCAGCTTAGAGGGGAGAGAGGGTACCAACGAGCAGTACTTC. This encodes CASSLEGREGTNEQYF.

DNA for the CDR3: TGTGCCAGCAGCTCGTGGGGGAATGAGCAGTTCTTC. Translating it yields CASSSWGNEQFF. The chain joins TRBV7-2 to TRBJ2-1; either TRBD1 or TRBD2 may fit D (5 bases each). This CDR3 is built from 12 residues. V was pared by 4 bases and J by 7 bases, with 8 bases between. Germline loops: CDR1 SGHTA, CDR2 FQGNSA.

The chain uses TRBV11-2 and TRBJ1-2, with a possible D match to TRBD1 (5 bases). Trimming shortened V by 2 bases and J by 3 bases, and 22 bases separated the two germline ends. CDR3 length: 18 amino acids. CDR1 is SGHAT, CDR2 FQNNGV, per germline. The CDR3 coding sequence is TGTGCCAGCAGCTTAAGGCCCAGGGACGGATCGTTCGACTATGGCTACACCTTC. Translating gives CASSLRPRDGSFDYGYTF.

This clonotype was seen a few times. The rearrangement links TRBV7-9 to TRBJ2-7; unclear D gene. CDR1 is SEHNR, CDR2 FQNEAQ, per germline (reference sequence). The CDR3 extends over 14 amino acids. V was shortened by 5 bases and J by 3 bases, with 14 bases between the two germline ends. Here the CDR3 DNA reads TGTGCCAGCAGCCCTCGGTGGTTGAACTACGAGCAGTACTTC. Its translation is CASSPRWLNYEQYF.

The gene calls are TRBV9 and TRBJ1-1; TRBD1 is a possible D gene (6 bases). CDR3 length equals 14 residues. Germline assignment: CDR1 SGDLS and CDR2 YYNGEE. V was clipped by 0 bases and J by 4 bases, with 10 bases between them. The CDR3 nucleotides are TGTGCCAGCAGCGTAGCCGAGGGGGTCACTGAAGCTTTCTTT. Translating it yields CASSVAEGVTEAFF. The complete variable domain, with remaining parts taken from reference TRBV9 and TRBJ1-1, reads DSGVTQTPKHLITATGQRVTLRCSPRSGDLSVYWYQQSLDQGLQFLIQYYNGEERAKGNILERFSAQQFPDLHSELNLSSLELGDSALYFCASSVAEGVTEAFFGQGTRLTVV.

This clonotype was counted a few times. The chain carries TRBV27 and TRBJ2-1; D is possibly TRBD1 (6 bases). The length of the CDR3 is 16 residues. Germline CDR1 and CDR2: MNHEY and SMNVEV (reference sequence). Trimming cost V 5 bases and J 2 bases, with 16 bases left between them. CDR3 nucleotide sequence: TGTGCCAGCAGTCCTTCGACAGGTGAGGCCTACAATGAGCAGTTCTTC. Amino acid sequence: CASSPSTGEAYNEQFF.

This clonotype was found once. CDR3 loop: CASSGVASYNEQFF. The DNA for the CDR3 is TGTGCCAGCAGTGGGGTGGCCTCCTACAATGAGCAGTTCTTC. This chain joins TRBV6-1 and TRBJ2-1; D gene unclear. The germline V and J ends were trimmed by 4 bases and 0 bases, with 7 bases remaining between them. Germline CDR1 MNHNS, CDR2 SASEGT. This CDR3 is built from 14 residues.

This clonotype appeared a few times. This rearrangement joins TRBV12-3 or TRBV12-4 to TRBJ1-6; 11 bases are shared with TRBD1. Trimming at V came to 3 bases and at J to 8 bases, leaving 9 bases not matched to a gene. The CDR3 length is 17 residues. The CDR3: CASSLEDRGPSYSPLHF. CDR3 nucleotide sequence: TGTGCCAGCAGTTTGGAGGACAGGGGGCCCTCTTATTCACCCCTCCACTTT.

V usage is TRBV3-1 and J usage is TRBJ2-7; 10 bases are a match to TRBD2. Looked up from germline, CDR1 is LGHDT and CDR2 is YNNKEL (reference sequence). V dropped 4 bases and J dropped 6; count of bases not matched to a gene: 6. This CDR3 is 14 amino acids long. The CDR3 DNA reads as TGTGCCAGCAGCCTTAGAGCGGGGGGGAGCGAGCAGTACTTC. This encodes CASSLRAGGSEQYF.

V and J are TRBV7-9 and TRBJ2-1; TRBD1 might be the D (5 bases). V dropped 5 bases and J dropped 9 bases, with 14 bases sitting between them. Germline V CDR1 and CDR2: SEHNR, FQNEAQ (reference sequence). CDR3 length: 13 amino acids. The chain's CDR3 is CASSPSGNREQFF. The DNA for the CDR3 is TGTGCCAGCAGCCCCTCAGGGAATCGTGAGCAGTTCTTC.

The rearrangement uses TRBV12-5 and TRBJ1-2; the D is unclear. In germline, CDR1 is LGHNT, CDR2 FRNRAP. The CDR3 is 13 amino acids. The ends were cut back, 5 bases at V and 3 bases at J, with 10 bases in the middle. CDR3 nucleotides: TGTGCTAGTGGTCTCCCCCCCTACTATGGCTACACCTTC. This sequence encodes CASGLPPYYGYTF.

In this sample, this clonotype turned up a few times. The CDR3 DNA is TGCGCCAGCAGCTTCAGGCAGGGCTCCTACGAGCAGTACTTC. Translating gives CASSFRQGSYEQYF. This rearrangement joins TRBV5-1 to TRBJ2-7; D might be TRBD1 (5 bases). Germline CDR1 and CDR2: SGHRS and YFSETQ. Trimming left V 2 bases short and J 0 bases short, with 9 bases between. This CDR3 comprises 14 residues.

The sample holds a few counts of this clonotype. The rearrangement joins TRBV4-1 to TRBJ1-6; TRBD1 matches 7 bases. V was clipped by 3 bases and J by 8 bases; unmatched bases: 10. Germline values: CDR1 MGHRA, CDR2 YSYEKL. This CDR3 has 16 amino acids. This CDR3 reads CASSQTMTGQDSPLHF. CDR3 coding DNA: TGCGCCAGCAGCCAGACCATGACAGGGCAGGATTCACCCCTCCACTTT.